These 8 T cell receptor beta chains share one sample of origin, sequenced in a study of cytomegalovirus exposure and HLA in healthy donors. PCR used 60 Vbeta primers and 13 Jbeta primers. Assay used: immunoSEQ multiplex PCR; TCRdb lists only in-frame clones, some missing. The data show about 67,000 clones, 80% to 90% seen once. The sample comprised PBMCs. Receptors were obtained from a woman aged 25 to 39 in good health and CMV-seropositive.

CDR3 bases: TGTGCCAGCAGCTTTGGGCAGGATCAGCCCCAGCATTTT. It is translated as CASSFGQDQPQHF. V and J are TRBV11-2 and TRBJ1-5; D unclear. Germline values: CDR1 SGHAT, CDR2 FQNNGV. Trimming pared 3 bases from V and 5 bases from J, leaving 8 bases between. This CDR3 spans 13 amino acids.

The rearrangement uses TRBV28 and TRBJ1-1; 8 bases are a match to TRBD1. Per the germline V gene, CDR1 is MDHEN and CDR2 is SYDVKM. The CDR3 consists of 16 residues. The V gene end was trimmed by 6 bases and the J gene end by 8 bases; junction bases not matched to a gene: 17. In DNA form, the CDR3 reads TGTGCCAGCAGGACTGCAGGGGGCGCCTGGACTTCGGAAGCTTTCTTT. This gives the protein CASRTAGGAWTSEAFF.

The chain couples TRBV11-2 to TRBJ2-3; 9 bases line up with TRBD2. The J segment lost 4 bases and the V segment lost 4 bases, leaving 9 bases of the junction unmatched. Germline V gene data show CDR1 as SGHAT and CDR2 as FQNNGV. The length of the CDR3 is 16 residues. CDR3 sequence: CASSSRSGRGSDTQYF. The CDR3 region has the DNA TGTGCCAGCAGCTCCCGTAGCGGGAGAGGCTCAGATACGCAGTATTTT.

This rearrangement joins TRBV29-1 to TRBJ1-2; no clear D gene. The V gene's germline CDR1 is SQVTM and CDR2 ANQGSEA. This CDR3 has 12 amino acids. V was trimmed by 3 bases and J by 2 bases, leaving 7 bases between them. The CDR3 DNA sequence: TGCAGCGTTGATGCGGGAAACTATGGCTACACCTTC. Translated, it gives CSVDAGNYGYTF.

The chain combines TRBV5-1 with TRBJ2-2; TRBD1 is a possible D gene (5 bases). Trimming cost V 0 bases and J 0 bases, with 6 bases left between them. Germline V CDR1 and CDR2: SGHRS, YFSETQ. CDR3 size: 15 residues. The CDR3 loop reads CASSLGGTNTGELFF. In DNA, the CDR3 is TGCGCCAGCAGCTTGGGGGGCACGAACACCGGGGAGCTGTTTTTT.

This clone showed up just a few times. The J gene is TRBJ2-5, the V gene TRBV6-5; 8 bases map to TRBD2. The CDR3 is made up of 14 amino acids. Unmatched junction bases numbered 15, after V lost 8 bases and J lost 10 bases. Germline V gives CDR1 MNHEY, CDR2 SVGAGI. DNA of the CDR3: TGTGCCAGCGGTTCCCCTTCCGGGAGGGCGAGCCAGTACTTC. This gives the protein CASGSPSGRASQYF.

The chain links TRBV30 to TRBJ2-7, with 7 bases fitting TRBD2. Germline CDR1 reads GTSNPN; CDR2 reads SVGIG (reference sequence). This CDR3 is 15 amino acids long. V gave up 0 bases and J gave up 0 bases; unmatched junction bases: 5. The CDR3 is CAWSVGAGSSYEQYF. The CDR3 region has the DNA TGTGCCTGGAGTGTAGGAGCGGGGTCCTCCTACGAGCAGTACTTC.

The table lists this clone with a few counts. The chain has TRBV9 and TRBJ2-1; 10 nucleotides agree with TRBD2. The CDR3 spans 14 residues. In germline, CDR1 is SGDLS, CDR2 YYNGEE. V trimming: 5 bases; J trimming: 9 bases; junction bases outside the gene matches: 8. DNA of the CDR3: TGTGCCAGCAGTACCACTAGCGGGACGACTGAGCAGTTCTTC. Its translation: CASSTTSGTTEQFF.